This T cell receptor beta chain was recovered during a study of blood T cell repertoires in COVID-19. Study information: Acute-phase and convalescent COVID-19 samples originated in the United States, Italy and Spain. The analysed material was cDNA or gDNA that came from T cells, B-cell-depleted T cells, or PBMCs.

Measured with immunoSEQ multiplex PCR; TCRdb has only the in-frame clones, and not every one. This table holds about 300,000 clones, about 87% found once. The CDR3 length is 14 residues. Germline V gives CDR1 GTSNPN, CDR2 SVGIG (reference sequence). With 4 bases removed from V and 9 bases from J, the gap between germline ends came to 19 bases. The sequence was collected from a man between 65 and 85 years old with acute or convalescent COVID-19. The chain is built from TRBV30 and TRBJ1-5; a possible D gene is TRBD1 (5 bases). Sequencing used peripheral blood. This CDR3 is CAWTTGLPGGPQHF. CDR3 coding DNA: TGTGCCTGGACTACAGGACTTCCCGGGGGGCCCCAGCATTTT.